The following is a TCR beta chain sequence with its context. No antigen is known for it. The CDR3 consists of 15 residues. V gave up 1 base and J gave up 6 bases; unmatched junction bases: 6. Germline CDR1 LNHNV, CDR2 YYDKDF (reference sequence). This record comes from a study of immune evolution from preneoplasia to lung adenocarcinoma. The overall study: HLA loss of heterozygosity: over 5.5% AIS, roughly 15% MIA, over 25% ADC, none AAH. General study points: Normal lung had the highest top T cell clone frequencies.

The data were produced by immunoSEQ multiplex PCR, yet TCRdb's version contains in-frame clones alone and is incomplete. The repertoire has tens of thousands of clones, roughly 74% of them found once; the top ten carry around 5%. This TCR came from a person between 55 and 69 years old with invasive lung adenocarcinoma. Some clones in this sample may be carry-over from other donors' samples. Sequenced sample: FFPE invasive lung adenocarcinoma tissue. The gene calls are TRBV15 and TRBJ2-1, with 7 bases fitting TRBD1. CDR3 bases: TGTGCCACCAGCAGAGGTCTAGGGACAGTCAATGAGCAGTTCTTC. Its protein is CATSRGLGTVNEQFF.